One sample yielded the 30 T cell receptor beta chains listed below, sequenced in a study of cytomegalovirus exposure and HLA in healthy donors. Data came from immunoSEQ multiplex PCR; TCRdb stores just in-frame clones and leaves some out. Among some 50,000 clones, about 93% were seen once, and the ten largest hold approximately 7.8%. The material sequenced was PBMCs. These receptors were taken from a woman younger than 30 in good health and CMV-seropositive.

This sequence joins TRBV2 and TRBJ2-7; TRBD2 matches 10 bases. The junction had 4 bases not matched to a gene; V was cut back by 4 bases and J by 4 bases. CDR1 and CDR2 from the germline V gene are SNHLY and FYNNEI. The CDR3 loop spans 14 amino acids. As DNA, the CDR3 is TGTGCCAGCAGTGGTTCTAGCGGGAGTTACGAGCAGTACTTC. Translating it yields CASSGSSGSYEQYF. The whole variable domain, remainder taken from reference TRBV2 and TRBJ2-7, is EPEVTQTPSHQVTQMGQEVILRCVPISNHLYFYWYRQILGQKVEFLVSFYNNEISEKSEIFDDQFSVERPDGSNFTLKIRSTKLEDSAMYFCASSGSSGSYEQYFGPGTRLTVT.

The CDR3: CASSSGTGPNQPQHF. The CDR3 DNA reads TGTGCCAGCAGTTCCGGGACAGGGCCCAATCAGCCCCAGCATTTT. This rearrangement joins TRBV28 to TRBJ1-5, with TRBD1 identical over 9 bases. This CDR3 comprises 15 residues. The V gene's germline CDR1 is MDHEN and CDR2 SYDVKM. V lost 4 bases, J lost 3 bases, and 4 bases stayed unmatched.

The rearrangement uses TRBV7-8 and TRBJ1-1; 7 positions match TRBD1. The V gene's germline CDR1 is SGHVS and CDR2 FQNEAQ. The V gene end was trimmed by 2 bases and the J gene end by 2 bases; junction bases not matched to a gene: 5. The CDR3 has 15 amino acids. The CDR3 loop reads CASSLIDRVNTEAFF. The CDR3 DNA sequence: TGTGCCAGCAGCTTAATAGACAGGGTAAACACTGAAGCTTTCTTT.

CDR3 protein: CASSLGTSRLTDTQYF. Here the CDR3 DNA reads TGCGCCAGCAGCCTGGGGACTAGCCGACTTACAGATACGCAGTATTTT. The V gene is TRBV4-1, the J gene TRBJ2-3; 9 bases line up with TRBD2. V lost 4 bases and J lost 3; bases outside the gene matches: 8. The CDR3 is made up of 16 amino acids. Germline CDR1 is MGHRA and CDR2 is YSYEKL.

The rearrangement uses TRBV28 and TRBJ2-3; 9 bases are a match to TRBD2. Germline CDR1 reads MDHEN; CDR2 reads SYDVKM. V was clipped by 5 bases and J by 0 bases; unmatched bases: 9. CDR3 length equals 17 residues. In DNA form, the CDR3 reads TGTGCCAGCAGTCCTACCCTGACTAGCGGAAGCACAGATACGCAGTATTTT. Translating gives CASSPTLTSGSTDTQYF.

The chain uses TRBV25-1 and TRBJ2-2, with a possible D match to TRBD2 (6 bases). V lost 7 bases, J lost 4 bases, and 19 bases lay in between. This CDR3 is 16 amino acids long. Germline V gives CDR1 MGHDK, CDR2 SYGVNS. CDR3 DNA: TGTGCCAGCATCGACGGGGTGGCGGGAACCACCGGGGAGCTGTTTTTT. Translating it yields CASIDGVAGTTGELFF.

The chain employs TRBV18 and TRBJ2-7, with 9 bases lining up with TRBD2. After removal of 5 bases from V and 6 bases from J, the junction contained 2 bases not matched to a gene. The CDR3 loop spans 12 amino acids. Per the germline V gene, CDR1 is KGHSH and CDR2 is LQKENI. The CDR3 reads CASSWREGEQYF. DNA of the CDR3: TGTGCCAGCTCATGGCGGGAGGGCGAGCAGTACTTC.

The rearrangement joins TRBV10-3 to TRBJ2-2; 9 nucleotides line up with TRBD1. Trimming cost V 0 bases and J 4 bases; bases outside gene matches: 6. The germline CDR1 and CDR2 sequences are ENHRY and SYGVKD. The CDR3 sequence is 17 residues long. This CDR3 is CAISESPGTGTTGELFF. In DNA, the CDR3 is TGTGCCATCAGTGAGTCCCCCGGGACAGGGACCACCGGGGAGCTGTTTTTT.

This chain joins TRBV5-4 and TRBJ2-7; 7 bases line up with TRBD1. The CDR3 consists of 14 residues. Trimming cost V 5 bases and J 3 bases; bases outside gene matches: 8. The germline gives CDR1 SGHNT, CDR2 YYREEE (reference sequence). CDR3 bases: TGTGCCAGCAGGAATAGGGACAGCAACTACGAGCAGTACTTC. Translating it yields CASRNRDSNYEQYF.

This clone was observed a handful of times. The J gene is TRBJ2-3, the V gene TRBV28; D is undetermined. Per the germline V gene, CDR1 is MDHEN and CDR2 is SYDVKM. CDR3 size: 16 residues. The V and J ends lost 3 bases and 2 bases respectively, with 15 bases between them. The CDR3, as DNA: TGTGCCAGCAGTTTTCCAATTTCTGGGCACACAGATACGCAGTATTTT. This translates into CASSFPISGHTDTQYF.

The chain links TRBV11-3 to TRBJ1-1; D perhaps matches TRBD1 (6 bases). This CDR3 spans 12 amino acids. Germline CDR1 SGHNT, CDR2 YENEEA. V shed 7 bases and J shed 8 bases, with 14 bases lying between them. The CDR3 DNA sequence: TGTGCCAGCACCCCAGGGGATGGAGAAGCTTTCTTT. Encoded protein: CASTPGDGEAFF.

The V call is TRBV2, the J call TRBJ2-1; D might be TRBD1 (6 bases). Trimming shortened V by 5 bases and J by 5 bases, and 13 bases separated the two germline ends. The CDR3 has 14 amino acids. Germline V CDR1 and CDR2: SNHLY, FYNNEI. The DNA for the CDR3 is TGTGCCAGCAGTTCTACAGGGTACCACAATGAGCAGTTCTTC. Translation gives CASSSTGYHNEQFF.

The J gene is TRBJ2-7, the V gene TRBV4-1, with 13 bases fitting TRBD2. The CDR3 length is 19 residues. Per germline, CDR1 MGHRA and CDR2 YSYEKL. Germline trimming cut 1 base from V and 0 bases from J; bases unmatched to any gene: 9. CDR3 region: CASSQAGTSGAWASYEQYF. As DNA, the CDR3 is TGCGCCAGCAGCCAAGCCGGGACTAGCGGGGCCTGGGCCTCCTACGAGCAGTACTTC.

The CDR3 DNA sequence: TGCGCCAGCAGAACAACCGGGACTAGCGGATCGCAGTTCTTC. Translating gives CASRTTGTSGSQFF. This sequence joins TRBV10-2 and TRBJ2-1; TRBD2 matches 11 bases. V was clipped by 6 bases and J by 12 bases; unmatched bases: 10. Germline V gene data show CDR1 as WSHSY and CDR2 as SAAADI. The CDR3 is made up of 14 amino acids.

The chain couples TRBV7-9 to TRBJ1-1; D call uncertain. CDR1 and CDR2 from the germline V gene are SEHNR and FQNEAQ (reference sequence). CDR3 length equals 19 residues. V lost 6 bases to trimming and J lost 4 bases, with 30 bases between them. The CDR3: CASRSRLRPDTIQATEAFF. The CDR3 DNA reads TGTGCCAGCAGAAGCCGCCTGAGACCGGATACAATCCAGGCCACTGAAGCTTTCTTT.

V gene TRBV7-2 combines with J gene TRBJ2-7, with 11 bases lining up with TRBD2. Germline trimming cut 5 bases from V and 3 bases from J; bases unmatched to any gene: 6. This CDR3 spans 15 amino acids. Germline-derived CDR1 and CDR2 are SGHTA and FQGNSA. CDR3 residues: CASSRLAGGLYEQYF. DNA of the CDR3: TGTGCCAGCAGCCGCCTAGCGGGAGGCCTCTACGAGCAGTACTTC.

The J gene is TRBJ2-7, the V gene TRBV5-4, with 7 bases matching TRBD2. This CDR3 region has 15 residues. After removal of 6 bases from V and 6 bases from J, the junction contained 15 bases not matched to a gene. The germline CDR1 and CDR2 sequences are SGHNT and YYREEE (reference sequence). The CDR3 reads CASTWGGRERREQYF. The CDR3 bases are TGTGCCAGCACCTGGGGTGGGCGGGAGAGGCGCGAGCAGTACTTC. Full variable domain (rest looked up from reference TRBV5-4 and TRBJ2-7): ETGVTQSPTHLIKTRGQQVTLRCSSQSGHNTVSWYQQALGQGPQFIFQYYREEENGRGNFPPRFSGLQFPNYSSELNVNALELDDSALYLCASTWGGRERREQYFGPGTRLTVT.

V and J are TRBV6-6 and TRBJ2-1; possibly TRBD2 for D (6 bases). The CDR3 length is 13 residues. With 2 bases removed from V and 6 bases from J, the gap between germline ends came to 8 bases. Per the germline V gene, CDR1 is MNHNY and CDR2 is SVGAGI (reference sequence). The CDR3 DNA reads as TGTGCCAGCAGTTACCGGGACTTCAATGAGCAGTTCTTC. This codes for CASSYRDFNEQFF.

The chain has TRBV19 and TRBJ2-7; maybe TRBD1 (6 bases). The V and J ends lost 7 bases and 5 bases respectively, with 24 bases between them. The CDR3 has 16 residues. CDR1 and CDR2 (germline): LNHDA, SQIVND (reference sequence). The DNA of the CDR3 is TGTGCCAGTAACAATGGGGGCGGGCTAGGATTGGACGAGCAGTACTTC. It specifies CASNNGGGLGLDEQYF.

This chain joins TRBV7-9 and TRBJ2-1; 16 nucleotides agree with TRBD2. Germline-derived CDR1 and CDR2 are SEHNR and FQNEAQ (reference sequence). With 5 bases clipped from V and 4 bases from J, the junction kept 8 bases outside the gene matches. This CDR3 has 18 residues. This chain's CDR3 is CASSRTGTSGRVYNEQFF. DNA for the CDR3: TGTGCCAGCAGCCGGACCGGGACTAGCGGGAGGGTATACAATGAGCAGTTCTTC.

The gene calls are TRBV28 and TRBJ2-7, with 9 bases matching TRBD2. V trimming: 7 bases; J trimming: 3 bases; junction bases outside the gene matches: 10. Germline V CDR1 and CDR2: MDHEN, SYDVKM. The CDR3 sequence is 15 residues long. CDR3 residues: CASNPGTSRNYEQYF. The CDR3 DNA is TGTGCCAGCAACCCCGGGACTAGCCGAAACTACGAGCAGTACTTC. The full variable domain, with the rest looked up from reference TRBV28 and TRBJ2-7, is DVKVTQSSRYLVKRTGEKVFLECVQDMDHENMFWYRQDPGLGLRLIYFSYDVKMKEKGDIPEGYSVSREKKERFSLILESASTNQTSMYLCASNPGTSRNYEQYFGPGTRLTVT.

The chain joins TRBV30 to TRBJ1-2; 9 bases match TRBD1. V gave up 2 bases and J gave up 4 bases; unmatched junction bases: 8. The CDR3 contains 15 residues. CDR1 and CDR2 (germline): GTSNPN, SVGIG (reference sequence). DNA for the CDR3: TGTGCCTGGAGTACCGGACAGGGGAACGTCTATGGCTACACCTTC. Amino acids: CAWSTGQGNVYGYTF.

The chain has TRBV10-3 and TRBJ2-7, with 8 bases matching TRBD2. The V gene's germline CDR1 is ENHRY and CDR2 SYGVKD. The CDR3 extends over 17 amino acids. V lost 5 bases to trimming and J lost 6 bases; unmatched junction nucleotides: 18. The CDR3 DNA follows: TGTGCCATCAGTCTAACGGGGTCCACGGGACTAGTGCGCGAGCAGTACTTC. Its protein is CAISLTGSTGLVREQYF.

The V and J genes are TRBV7-6 and TRBJ2-2, with D possibly matching TRBD1 (6 bases). The CDR3 is 17 amino acids. Trimming pared 5 bases from V and 1 base from J, leaving 17 bases between. Germline CDR1 and CDR2: SGHVS and FNYEAQ. DNA for the CDR3: TGTGCCAGCAGCCCTGGACCGGGACACATGAACACCGGGGAGCTGTTTTTT. Residues: CASSPGPGHMNTGELFF.

The V gene is TRBV19, the J gene TRBJ2-1, with TRBD1 identical over 7 bases. V shed 7 bases and J 4 bases; nucleotides not matched to a gene: 7. Germline lookup yields CDR1 LNHDA and CDR2 SQIVND (reference sequence). The CDR3 extends over 14 amino acids. The chain's CDR3 is CASNQGEPYNEQFF. In DNA, the CDR3 is TGTGCCAGTAATCAGGGGGAACCTTACAATGAGCAGTTCTTC.

The chain links TRBV6-1 to TRBJ2-7; 7 bases line up with TRBD1. The length of the CDR3 is 15 residues. The V segment lost 3 bases and the J segment 0 bases; nucleotides outside the gene matches: 5. CDR1 is MNHNS and CDR2 is SASEGT in the germline V gene. In nucleotides, the CDR3 is TGTGCCAGCAGTGATTTACGGGACAGCTCCTACGAGCAGTACTTC. It encodes CASSDLRDSSYEQYF.

The chain is built from TRBV19 and TRBJ2-2; 11 nucleotides match TRBD2. The CDR3 covers 17 residues. V was pared by 3 bases and J by 6 bases, with 9 bases of the junction left unmatched. CDR1 is LNHDA, CDR2 SQIVND, per germline (reference sequence). CDR3 DNA sequence: TGTGCCAGTAGTATCCGACTAGCGGGAATTCGTTCCGGGGAGCTGTTTTTT. Translation gives CASSIRLAGIRSGELFF.

This chain links TRBV10-2 with TRBJ2-7; TRBD2 aligns across 8 bases. The germline V gene encodes CDR1 WSHSY and CDR2 SAAADI. The ends lost 2 bases at V and 5 bases at J; junction bases unmatched: 17. The length of the CDR3 is 18 residues. This CDR3 reads CASSELPLLGRANHEQYF. CDR3 nucleotides: TGCGCCAGCAGTGAGCTCCCCCTCCTCGGGAGGGCCAACCACGAGCAGTACTTC.

The chain carries TRBV2 and TRBJ2-2; 11 bases are a match to TRBD1. The V gene end was trimmed by 6 bases and the J gene end by 5 bases; junction bases not matched to a gene: 8. The CDR3 length is 16 residues. Germline V gene data show CDR1 as SNHLY and CDR2 as FYNNEI. The CDR3, as DNA: TGTGCCAGCAGAGACTCCGGGACAGGGGGAACCGGGGAGCTGTTTTTT. It is translated as CASRDSGTGGTGELFF.

This chain links TRBV7-3 with TRBJ1-1; 9 positions match TRBD1. The CDR3 is 13 residues long. Per the germline V gene, CDR1 is SGHTA and CDR2 is FQGTGA. The trim removed 11 bases at V and 9 bases at J, leaving 13 bases unmatched. The CDR3 is CAVPPRDRAKAFF. In nucleotides, the CDR3 is TGTGCCGTCCCTCCACGGGACAGGGCCAAAGCTTTCTTT.